This T cell receptor (beta chain) was profiled in a study of blood T cell repertoires in COVID-19. TCRdb keeps only in-frame clones here, not all; method: immunoSEQ multiplex PCR. Here the sample spans more than 200,000 clones, about 89% being singletons. Living in 24 US areas, the participants were between roughly 18 and 95 years of age. The germline V gene has CDR1 GTSNPN and CDR2 SVGIG (reference sequence). V lost 2 bases and J 4 bases, leaving 9 bases between the germline ends. This CDR3 contains 13 residues. This clone was detected once. The TCR was taken from a woman under 40 who had recovered from COVID-19. The source material was PBMCs or T cells enriched from blood (not recorded which). The chain links TRBV30 to TRBJ1-5; D is possibly TRBD1 (5 bases). The CDR3 DNA reads as TGTGCCTGGAGTAGCAGGGAAAATCAGCCCCAGCATTTT. Translation gives CAWSSRENQPQHF. Using reference TRBV30 and TRBJ1-5 for the parts outside the CDR3, the full variable domain is SQTIHQWPATLVQPVGSPLSLECTVEGTSNPNLYWYRQAAGRGLQLLFYSVGIGQISSEVPQNLSASRPQDRQFILSSKKLLLSDSGFYLCAWSSRENQPQHFGDGTRLSIL.